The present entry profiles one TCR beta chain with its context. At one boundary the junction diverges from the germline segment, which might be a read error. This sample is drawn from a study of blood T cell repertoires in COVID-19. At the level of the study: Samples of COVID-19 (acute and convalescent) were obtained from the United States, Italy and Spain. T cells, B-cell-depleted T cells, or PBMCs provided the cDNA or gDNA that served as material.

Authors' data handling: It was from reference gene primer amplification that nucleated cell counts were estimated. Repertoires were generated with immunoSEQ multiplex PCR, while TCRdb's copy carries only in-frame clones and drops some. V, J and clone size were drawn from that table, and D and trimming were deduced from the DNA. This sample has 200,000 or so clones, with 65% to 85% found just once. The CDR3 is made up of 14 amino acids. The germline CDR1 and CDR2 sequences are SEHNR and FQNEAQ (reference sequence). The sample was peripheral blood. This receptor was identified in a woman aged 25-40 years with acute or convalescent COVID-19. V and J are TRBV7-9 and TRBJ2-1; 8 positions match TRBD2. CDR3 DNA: TGTGCCAGCAACTTAGGACTAGCTTACAATGAGCAGTTCTTC. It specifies CASNLGLAYNEQFF.